This is a list of T cell receptor beta chains from one sample in a study of blood T cell repertoires in COVID-19. This table comes from immunoSEQ multiplex PCR, and its TCRdb copy is limited to in-frame clones, with some not included. The data contain over 85,000 clones, more than 70% of them singletons. The sequencing sample was made of peripheral blood. These receptors originate from an elderly woman with active COVID-19. Each CDR3 is given with its conserved first and last residue. The D gene is left open where the match is weak. The size entry is marked missing in some rows and otherwise reads once, few, many or a size class.

clone size: NA
J gene: TRBJ1-2
V gene: TRBV9
D gene: TRBD1
CDR3 protein: CASSGLYAGQRGYGYTF
CDR3 DNA: TGTGCCAGCAGCGGGCTCTACGCGGGACAGAGAGGTTATGGCTACACCTTC

clone size: NA
J gene: TRBJ2-2
V gene: TRBV11-3
D gene: TRBD1
CDR3 protein: CASRGTGNTGELFF
CDR3 DNA: TGTGCCAGCAGAGGGACAGGGAACACCGGGGAGCTGTTTTTT

clone size: NA
J gene: TRBJ1-5
V gene: TRBV5-1
D gene: TRBD1
CDR3 protein: CASSQGTGDQPQHF
CDR3 DNA: TGCGCCAGCAGTCAAGGGACAGGGGATCAGCCCCAGCATTTT

clone size: NA
J gene: TRBJ2-1
V gene: TRBV19
D gene: NA
CDR3 protein: CASRSSREVGNEQFF
CDR3 DNA: TGTGCCAGTAGGAGCTCCAGGGAAGTTGGGAATGAGCAGTTCTTC

clone size: NA
J gene: TRBJ2-7
V gene: TRBV29-1
D gene: NA
CDR3 protein: CSVPSGDNSDEQYF
CDR3 DNA: TGCAGCGTTCCATCCGGGGACAACTCGGACGAGCAGTACTTC

clone size: NA
J gene: TRBJ2-1
V gene: TRBV9
D gene: TRBD2
CDR3 protein: CASSPLAGRYNEQFF
CDR3 DNA: TGTGCCAGCAGCCCCCTAGCGGGACGTTACAATGAGCAGTTCTTC

clone size: NA
J gene: TRBJ2-1
V gene: TRBV19
D gene: TRBD2
CDR3 protein: CASSKTSGSSPSYNEQFF
CDR3 DNA: TGTGCCAGTAGTAAGACTAGCGGGAGTTCCCCCTCCTACAATGAGCAGTTCTTC

clone size: NA
J gene: TRBJ2-2
V gene: TRBV3-1/TRBV3-2
D gene: NA
CDR3 protein: CASSSREPGVHGELFF
CDR3 DNA: TGTGCCAGCAGCTCGAGGGAACCGGGAGTCCACGGGGAGCTGTTTTTT

clone size: few
J gene: TRBJ2-1
V gene: TRBV5-4
D gene: NA
CDR3 protein: CASSSTGTAEEQFF
CDR3 DNA: TGTGCCAGCAGCTCCACCGGGACTGCAGAGGAGCAGTTCTTC

clone size: NA
J gene: TRBJ1-3
V gene: TRBV2
D gene: NA
CDR3 protein: CASRRELRNTIYF
CDR3 DNA: TGTGCCAGCAGACGGGAGTTGAGAAACACCATATATTTT

clone size: NA
J gene: TRBJ2-3
V gene: TRBV9
D gene: TRBD1
CDR3 protein: CASTMGQGTDTQYF
CDR3 DNA: TGTGCCAGCACCATGGGACAGGGCACAGATACGCAGTATTTT

clone size: NA
J gene: TRBJ2-1
V gene: TRBV18
D gene: TRBD2
CDR3 protein: CASSPPYGRVYNEQFF
CDR3 DNA: TGTGCCAGCTCACCACCGTACGGGAGGGTCTACAATGAGCAGTTCTTC

clone size: NA
J gene: TRBJ1-4
V gene: TRBV18
D gene: NA
CDR3 protein: CASSPTVFNEKLFF
CDR3 DNA: TGTGCCAGCTCACCAACAGTATTTAATGAAAAACTGTTTTTT

clone size: NA
J gene: TRBJ2-5
V gene: TRBV9
D gene: TRBD2
CDR3 protein: CASSVGLGGSVTQYF
CDR3 DNA: TGTGCCAGCAGCGTAGGTCTTGGCGGGAGCGTGACCCAGTACTTC

clone size: NA
J gene: TRBJ2-1
V gene: TRBV27
D gene: TRBD2
CDR3 protein: CASGTSLYNEQFF
CDR3 DNA: TGTGCCAGCGGGACTAGTCTCTACAATGAGCAGTTCTTC

clone size: NA
J gene: TRBJ2-1
V gene: TRBV7-3
D gene: TRBD2
CDR3 protein: CASSLTGGTRGYNEQFF
CDR3 DNA: TGTGCCAGCAGCTTAACAGGGGGGACTAGGGGCTACAATGAGCAGTTCTTC

clone size: NA
J gene: TRBJ1-5
V gene: TRBV6-1
D gene: NA
CDR3 protein: CASSEATGVNQPQHF
CDR3 DNA: TGTGCCAGCAGTGAAGCGACAGGAGTCAATCAGCCCCAGCATTTT

clone size: once
J gene: TRBJ1-1
V gene: TRBV18
D gene: TRBD1
CDR3 protein: CASSLTGTSTEAFF
CDR3 DNA: TGTGCCAGCTCACTGACAGGGACGAGCACTGAAGCTTTCTTT

clone size: once
J gene: TRBJ1-2
V gene: TRBV9
D gene: NA
CDR3 protein: CASTRSGVQGYTF
CDR3 DNA: TGTGCCAGCACCAGATCAGGGGTTCAGGGCTACACCTTC

clone size: NA
J gene: TRBJ2-1
V gene: TRBV27
D gene: TRBD2
CDR3 protein: CASSKLAGVPYNEQFF
CDR3 DNA: TGTGCCAGCAGTAAACTAGCGGGAGTCCCATACAATGAGCAGTTCTTC

clone size: NA
J gene: TRBJ2-1
V gene: TRBV6-2/TRBV6-3
D gene: NA
CDR3 protein: CASSRGTAYNEQFF
CDR3 DNA: TGTGCCAGCAGTCGCGGGACAGCTTACAATGAGCAGTTCTTC

clone size: NA
J gene: TRBJ1-3
V gene: TRBV9
D gene: TRBD1
CDR3 protein: CASSSGGLGNTIYF
CDR3 DNA: TGTGCCAGCAGCTCAGGGGGTTTGGGAAACACCATATATTTT

clone size: NA
J gene: TRBJ2-2
V gene: TRBV18
D gene: TRBD1
CDR3 protein: CASSLRQGNTGELFF
CDR3 DNA: TGTGCCAGCTCACTTAGACAGGGGAACACCGGGGAGCTGTTTTTT

clone size: NA
J gene: TRBJ1-2
V gene: TRBV7-9
D gene: TRBD1
CDR3 protein: CASSDRDRGDNYGYTF
CDR3 DNA: TGTGCCAGCAGTGATAGGGACAGGGGGGACAACTATGGCTACACCTTC

clone size: NA
J gene: TRBJ2-2
V gene: TRBV11-3
D gene: NA
CDR3 protein: CASSLSGETTGELFF
CDR3 DNA: TGTGCCAGCAGCTTGTCGGGGGAAACCACCGGGGAGCTGTTTTTT

clone size: once
J gene: TRBJ2-7
V gene: TRBV20-1
D gene: NA
CDR3 protein: CSARRGYEQYF
CDR3 DNA: TGCAGTGCTAGAAGGGGTTACGAGCAGTACTTC

clone size: NA
J gene: TRBJ2-5
V gene: TRBV5-4
D gene: TRBD1
CDR3 protein: CASSSGQSQETQYF
CDR3 DNA: TGTGCCAGCAGCTCGGGACAGTCCCAAGAGACCCAGTACTTC